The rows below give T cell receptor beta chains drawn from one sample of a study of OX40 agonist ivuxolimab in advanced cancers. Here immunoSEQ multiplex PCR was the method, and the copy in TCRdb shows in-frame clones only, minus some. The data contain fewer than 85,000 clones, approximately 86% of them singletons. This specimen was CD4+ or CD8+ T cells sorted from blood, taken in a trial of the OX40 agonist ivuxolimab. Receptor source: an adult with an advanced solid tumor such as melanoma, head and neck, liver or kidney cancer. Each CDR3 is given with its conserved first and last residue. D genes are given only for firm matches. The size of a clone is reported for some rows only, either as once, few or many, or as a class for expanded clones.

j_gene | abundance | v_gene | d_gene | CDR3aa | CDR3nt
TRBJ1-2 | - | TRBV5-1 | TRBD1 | CASSYQTGQNYGYTF | TGCGCCAGCAGCTACCAGACGGGACAGAACTATGGCTACACCTTC
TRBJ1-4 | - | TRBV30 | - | CAWSVGGGSNEKLFF | TGTGCCTGGAGTGTAGGCGGGGGGTCTAATGAAAAACTGTTTTTT
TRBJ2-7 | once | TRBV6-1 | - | CASREQELDEQYF | TGTGCCAGCAGAGAACAGGAATTGGACGAGCAGTACTTC
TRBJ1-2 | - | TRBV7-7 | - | CASSPRNPQRGYTF | TGTGCCAGCAGCCCCCGAAACCCCCAGAGGGGCTACACCTTC
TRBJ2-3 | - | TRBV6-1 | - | CASSEARATGLRRDTQYF | TGTGCCAGCAGTGAAGCCCGGGCGACGGGGCTAAGAAGAGATACGCAGTATTTT
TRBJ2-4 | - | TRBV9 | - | CASSPRGERSIQYF | TGTGCCAGCAGCCCTAGGGGGGAGAGGTCCATTCAGTACTTC
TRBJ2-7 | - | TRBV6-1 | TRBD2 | CASSVRLAGGYEQYF | TGTGCCAGCAGTGTGAGACTAGCGGGAGGGTACGAGCAGTACTTC
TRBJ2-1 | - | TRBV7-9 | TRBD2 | CASSQQVAGEYNEQFF | TGTGCCAGCAGCCAACAGGTAGCGGGGGAGTACAATGAGCAGTTCTTC
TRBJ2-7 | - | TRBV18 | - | CASSRDRAGYEQYF | TGTGCCAGCTCACGTGACAGGGCGGGGTACGAGCAGTACTTC
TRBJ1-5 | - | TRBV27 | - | CASSFRGGQPQHF | TGTGCCAGCAGTTTCAGGGGTGGACAGCCCCAGCATTTT
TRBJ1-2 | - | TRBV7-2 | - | CASSSGAWGYGYTF | TGTGCCAGCTCTTCAGGGGCCTGGGGGTATGGCTACACCTTC
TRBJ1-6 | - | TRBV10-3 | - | CAISDSAKYNSPLHF | TGTGCCATCAGTGACTCTGCGAAGTATAATTCACCCCTCCACTTT
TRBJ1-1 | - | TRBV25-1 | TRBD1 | CASSAGGWDSKNTEAFF | TGTGCCAGCAGTGCTGGGGGATGGGACAGCAAGAACACTGAAGCTTTCTTT
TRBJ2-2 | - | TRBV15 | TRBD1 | CATSRPGQGSGGELFF | TGTGCCACCAGCAGACCTGGACAGGGTTCCGGCGGGGAGCTGTTTTTT
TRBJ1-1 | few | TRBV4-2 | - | CASAREGYTEAFF | TGTGCCAGCGCAAGGGAAGGGTACACTGAAGCTTTCTTT
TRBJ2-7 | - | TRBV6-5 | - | CASARQAPGEQYF | TGTGCCAGCGCCAGACAGGCCCCTGGCGAGCAGTACTTC
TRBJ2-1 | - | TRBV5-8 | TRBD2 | CASSLVGLAGSSYNEQFF | TGTGCCAGCAGCTTGGTGGGACTAGCGGGTAGCTCCTACAATGAGCAGTTCTTC
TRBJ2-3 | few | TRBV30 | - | CAWSVGVGGGYTQYF | TGTGCCTGGAGTGTAGGTGTCGGGGGAGGATATACGCAGTATTTT
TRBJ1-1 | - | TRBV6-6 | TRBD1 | CASRSNRGTEAFF | TGTGCCAGCAGATCGAACAGGGGAACTGAAGCTTTCTTT
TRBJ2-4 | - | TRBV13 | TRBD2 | CASSVSLATSGGARAKNIQYF | TGTGCCAGCAGCGTAAGTCTGGCGACTAGCGGGGGGGCGAGAGCCAAAAACATTCAGTACTTC
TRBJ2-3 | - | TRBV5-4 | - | CASSSFVGTDTQYF | TGTGCCAGCAGCTCCTTCGTCGGCACAGATACGCAGTATTTT
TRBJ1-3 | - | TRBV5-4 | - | CASSLAGGNTIYF | TGTGCCAGCAGCTTGGCCGGTGGAAACACCATATATTTT